The 12 T cell receptor beta chains reported below all come from one sample, sequenced in a study of T cell repertoires in aging, cancer and after chemotherapy. Rearranged V-D-J TRB sequences were amplified with a mixed TRB-A/B primer pool. In TCRdb, the multiplex PCR reads were re-called with MiXCR into one record per CDR3 protein. The sample lists roughly 9,000 distinct CDR3 sequences, around 33% occurring once. Amplification of TCR beta used genomic DNA extracted from peripheral blood. Sequencing was performed on blood. The source is a human donor in good health. The donor label of this sample is uncertain.

Details on this clonotype: The germline gene is not matched at one end of the junction; a read error may be the cause. The rearrangement joins TRBV5-5 to TRBJ1-1, with D tentatively TRBD1 (5 bases). Germline V gene lookup returns CDR1 SGHKS and CDR2 YYEKEE (reference sequence). This CDR3 has 15 amino acids. The CDR3 spells CASSLDPTGNTEAFF. In nucleotides, the CDR3 is TGCGCCAGCAGCTTAGATCCCACAGGGAACACTGAAGCTTTCTTT.

The V and J genes are TRBV5-1 and TRBJ2-3; 9 positions match TRBD2. Trimming took 4 bases from V and 2 from J; bases not matched to a gene: 5. The CDR3 runs 15 residues. Germline-derived CDR1 and CDR2 are SGHRS and YFSETQ. CDR3 in DNA: TGCGCCAGCAGCAAGGCTAGCGGGGACACAGATACGCAGTATTTT. Protein: CASSKASGDTDTQYF.

This clonotype was seen only a few times. The gene calls are TRBV6-5 and TRBJ1-1; 7 bases match TRBD1. CDR3 length equals 16 residues. CDR1 and CDR2 (germline): MNHEY, SVGAGI. The ends lost 5 bases at V and 1 base at J; junction bases unmatched: 10. The CDR3, as DNA: TGTGCCAGCAGTCCGAAACCGCAGGGGGGGAACACTGAAGCTTTCTTT. Translation gives CASSPKPQGGNTEAFF.

This clonotype was found a few times. This chain uses TRBV27 with TRBJ2-5; 8 bases are a match to TRBD1. This CDR3 is built from 16 residues. Germline assignment: CDR1 MNHEY and CDR2 SMNVEV (reference sequence). V dropped 3 bases and J dropped 5; count of bases not matched to a gene: 11. Here the CDR3 reads CASSFLSGTGGETQYF. The CDR3 DNA reads TGTGCCAGCAGTTTCCTGTCCGGGACAGGAGGCGAGACCCAGTACTTC.

The V and J genes are TRBV11-2 and TRBJ2-1; 8 bases line up with TRBD1. There are 17 residues in the CDR3. Germline CDR1 reads SGHAT; CDR2 reads FQNNGV. Trimming took 1 base from V and 3 from J; bases not matched to a gene: 8. CDR3 DNA sequence: TGTGCCAGCAGCTTAGCGGGAGACAGGGGATACTACAATGAGCAGTTCTTC. This codes for CASSLAGDRGYYNEQFF.

The chain recombines TRBV6-1 with TRBJ2-1; 10 bases map to TRBD2. V gave up 6 bases and J gave up 11 bases; unmatched junction bases: 13. The CDR3 loop spans 15 amino acids. Germline CDR1 and CDR2: MNHNS and SASEGT. The CDR3 nucleotides are TGTGCCAGCAGCGCCGAACTAGCGGGATCCGATAAGCAGTTCTTC. This encodes CASSAELAGSDKQFF.

This clonotype was seen a few times. The genes are TRBV6-5 and TRBJ1-1, with TRBD1 as a possible D gene (5 bases). The CDR3 has 12 amino acids. Trimming removed 2 bases from V and 12 bases from J, with 13 bases in between. The V gene's germline CDR1 is MNHEY and CDR2 SVGAGI. The CDR3 DNA sequence: TGTGCCAGCAGTTACATGGGGCGTACACCTTTCTTT. Protein sequence: CASSYMGRTPFF.

J is TRBJ1-5 and V is TRBV6-5; 8 nucleotides agree with TRBD1. The germline V gene has CDR1 MNHEY and CDR2 SVGAGI. The length of the CDR3 is 15 residues. J was trimmed by 5 bases and V by 2 bases; bases with no gene match: 5. The CDR3 loop reads CASSYAQGADQPQHF. In nucleotides, the CDR3 is TGTGCCAGCAGTTACGCGCAGGGGGCGGATCAGCCCCAGCATTTT.

V usage is TRBV4-2 and J usage is TRBJ2-2; D is perhaps TRBD2 (6 bases). Trimming left V 0 bases short and J 4 bases short, with 9 bases between. Germline CDR1 and CDR2: LGHNA and YNFKEQ. This CDR3 is 15 amino acids long. The CDR3 protein is CASSQDMGGTGELFF. The CDR3 nucleotides are TGTGCCAGCAGCCAAGATATGGGGGGCACCGGGGAGCTGTTTTTT.

By share, this clonotype ranks as medium-sized. This chain links TRBV18 with TRBJ2-2; D is possibly TRBD1 (5 bases). Trimming removed 2 bases at V and 1 base at J, with 11 bases between. Per germline, CDR1 KGHSH and CDR2 LQKENI. This CDR3 has 16 residues. The CDR3 sequence: CASSPAIQENTGELFF. Written as DNA, the CDR3 is TGTGCCAGCTCACCAGCAATACAGGAGAACACCGGGGAGCTGTTTTTT.

This clonotype was seen only a few times. This rearrangement joins TRBV27 to TRBJ2-7; perhaps TRBD1 as D (5 bases). V was pared by 6 bases and J by 4 bases, with 22 bases between. The germline gives CDR1 MNHEY, CDR2 SMNVEV (reference sequence). CDR3 size: 16 residues. CDR3 nucleotides: TGTGCCAGCAGCCCGACCTGGGGCCCTGGGGATTACGAGCAGTACTTC. It yields the protein CASSPTWGPGDYEQYF.

On this clonotype: This may arise from a read error, as a much more abundant clone is one base away. The chain recombines TRBV19 with TRBJ2-1, with a possible D match to TRBD1 (5 bases). V was clipped by 6 bases and J by 16 bases, with 25 bases between them. The V gene's germline CDR1 is LNHDA and CDR2 SQIVND (reference sequence). CDR3 size: 14 residues. The CDR3 DNA follows: TGTGCCAGTAGAAACCTCCCCGGCAGTAGGGGTCAATTCTTC. The encoded protein is CASRNLPGSRGQFF.